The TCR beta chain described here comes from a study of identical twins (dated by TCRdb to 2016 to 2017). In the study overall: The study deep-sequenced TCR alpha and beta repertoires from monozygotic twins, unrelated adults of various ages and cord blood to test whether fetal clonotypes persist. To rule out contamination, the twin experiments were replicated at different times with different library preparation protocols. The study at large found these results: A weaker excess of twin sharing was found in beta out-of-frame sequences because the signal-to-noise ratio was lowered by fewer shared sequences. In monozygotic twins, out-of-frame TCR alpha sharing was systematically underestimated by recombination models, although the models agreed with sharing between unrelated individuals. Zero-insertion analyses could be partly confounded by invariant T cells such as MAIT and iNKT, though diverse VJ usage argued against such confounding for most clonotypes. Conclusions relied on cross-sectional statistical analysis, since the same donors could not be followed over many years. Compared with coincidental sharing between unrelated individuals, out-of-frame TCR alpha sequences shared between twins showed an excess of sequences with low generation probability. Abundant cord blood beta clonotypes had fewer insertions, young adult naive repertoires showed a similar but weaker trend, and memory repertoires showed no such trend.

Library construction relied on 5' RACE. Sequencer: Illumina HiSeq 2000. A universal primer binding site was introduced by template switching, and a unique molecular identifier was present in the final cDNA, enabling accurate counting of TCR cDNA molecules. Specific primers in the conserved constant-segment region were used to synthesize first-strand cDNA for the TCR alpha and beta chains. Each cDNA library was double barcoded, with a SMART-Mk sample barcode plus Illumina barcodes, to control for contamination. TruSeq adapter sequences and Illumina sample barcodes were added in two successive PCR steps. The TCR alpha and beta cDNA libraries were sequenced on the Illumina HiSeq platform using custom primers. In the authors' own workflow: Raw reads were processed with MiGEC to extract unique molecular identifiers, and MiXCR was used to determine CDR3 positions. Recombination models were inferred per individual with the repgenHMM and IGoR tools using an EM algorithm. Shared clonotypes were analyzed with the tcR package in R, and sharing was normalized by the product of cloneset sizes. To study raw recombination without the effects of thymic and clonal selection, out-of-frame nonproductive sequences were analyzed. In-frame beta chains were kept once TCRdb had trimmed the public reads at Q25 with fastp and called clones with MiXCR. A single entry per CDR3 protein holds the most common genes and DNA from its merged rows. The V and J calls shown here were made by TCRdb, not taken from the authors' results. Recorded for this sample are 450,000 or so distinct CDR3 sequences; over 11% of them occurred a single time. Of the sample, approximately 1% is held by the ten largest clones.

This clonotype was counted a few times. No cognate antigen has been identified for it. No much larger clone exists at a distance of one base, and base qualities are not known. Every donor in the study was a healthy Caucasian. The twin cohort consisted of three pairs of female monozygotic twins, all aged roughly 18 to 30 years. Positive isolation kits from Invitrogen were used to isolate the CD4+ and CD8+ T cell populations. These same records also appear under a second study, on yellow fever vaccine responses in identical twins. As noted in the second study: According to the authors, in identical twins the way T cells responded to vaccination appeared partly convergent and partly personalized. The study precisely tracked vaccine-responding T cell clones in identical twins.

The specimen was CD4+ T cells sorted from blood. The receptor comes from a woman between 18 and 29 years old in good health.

At the DNA level, the sequence is TGTGCCAGCGGACCGAGGGTCACCGGGGAGCTGTTTTTT. It codes for CASGPRVTGELFF. The chain links TRBV11-2 with TRBJ2-2; a tentative D call is TRBD2 (5 bases match). The germline V gene specifies SGHAT as CDR1 and FQNNGV as CDR2. V lost 8 bases and J lost 4 bases; the stretch between them is 11 bases long. The CDR3 goes from the cysteine to the phenylalanine over 13 residues. The DNA shown is the 39-base CDR3, in frame from base 1.